These 19 T cell receptor beta chains share one sample of origin, sequenced in a study of prognosis after radiotherapy for stage I lung cancer. Two-round multiplex PCR on genomic DNA was the method by which TCR beta CDR3 was amplified. First-round PCR, the initial amplification, used primers specific to each TRBV and TRBJ gene. One entry per CDR3 protein, called by TCRdb with MiXCR from the multiplex PCR reads. The table includes 12,000 or so distinct CDR3 sequences, about a third detected once. Sequenced material: PBMCs, taken before or after stereotactic body radiation therapy (not recorded which). Source of these receptors: a donor aged 50 or older with non-small cell lung cancer.

This clonotype was seen more than once but under ten times. The V call is TRBV20-1, the J call TRBJ1-5; tentatively, D is TRBD1 (5 bases). CDR3 length: 14 amino acids. Germline assignment: CDR1 DFQATT and CDR2 SNEGSKA (reference sequence). V dropped 2 bases and J dropped 0 bases, with 8 bases sitting between them. CDR3 sequence reads: CSARSGTSNQPQHF. The CDR3 DNA reads TGCAGTGCTAGATCGGGGACTAGCAATCAGCCCCAGCATTTT.

Regarding this clonotype: At one boundary the junction diverges from the germline segment, which might be a read error. The chain carries TRBV6-5 and TRBJ1-2, with D maybe TRBD1 (5 bases). The germline V gene encodes CDR1 MNHEY and CDR2 SVGAGI. This CDR3 has 15 amino acids. CDR3 DNA sequence: TGTGCCAGCTGTTACGGGGGGATGGCTGACTATGGCTACACCTTC. This sequence encodes CASCYGGMADYGYTF.

This clonotype was observed many times. The chain carries TRBV10-3 and TRBJ2-7; D might be TRBD1 or TRBD2, each matching 5 bases. V was cut by 7 bases and J by 2 bases, with 12 bases left in between. CDR1 ENHRY and CDR2 SYGVKD come from the germline V gene. The CDR3 has 13 amino acids. The CDR3 sequence is CAINDEGTYEQYF. The CDR3 nucleotides are TGTGCCATCAATGACGAGGGGACCTACGAGCAGTACTTC.

This clonotype has at least ten counts. The junction departs from germline at one end; a sequencing error may be responsible. The rearrangement uses TRBV20-1 and TRBJ1-6; the D is unclear. Germline V CDR1 and CDR2: DFQATT, SNEGSKA (reference sequence). The CDR3 covers 15 residues. The CDR3 DNA sequence: TGCAGTGCACGGACCGTCCCCTCCTATAATTCACCCCCCCACTTT. It specifies CSARTVPSYNSPPHF.

The J gene is TRBJ2-1, the V gene TRBV7-3; 11 bases map to TRBD1. With 0 bases clipped from V and 5 bases from J, the junction kept 3 bases outside the gene matches. Per the germline V gene, CDR1 is SGHTA and CDR2 is FQGTGA. The CDR3 consists of 16 residues. CDR3 amino acids: CASSLTRTGGNNEQFF. In DNA form, the CDR3 reads TGTGCCAGCAGCTTAACGCGGACAGGGGGCAACAATGAGCAGTTCTTC.

This clonotype is termed medium-sized. The chain combines TRBV13 with TRBJ1-3; D is unresolved. This CDR3 has 16 amino acids. Germline V gene lookup returns CDR1 PRHDT and CDR2 FYEKMQ (reference sequence). The V end was cut by 4 bases, the J end by 0 bases, with 13 bases between. Here the CDR3 reads CASSSRDISSGNTIYF. The CDR3 nucleotides read TGTGCCAGCAGCTCCCGGGATATCAGCTCTGGAAACACCATATATTTT.

This clonotype was picked up many times. The chain links TRBV6-1 to TRBJ2-1, with D perhaps TRBD2 (6 bases). This CDR3 region has 14 residues. Germline CDR1 reads MNHNS; CDR2 reads SASEGT. V lost 6 bases to trimming and J lost 4 bases, with 13 bases between them. The CDR3 region is CASSRDLAYNEQFF. CDR3 nucleotides: TGTGCCAGCAGCCGGGACTTGGCATACAATGAGCAGTTCTTC.

This clonotype was detected only once. A read error may be the cause here, since a much bigger clone is one base away. The rearrangement links TRBV6-2 or TRBV6-3 to TRBJ1-5; 7 bases fit TRBD1. Germline assignment: CDR1 MNHEY and CDR2 SVGEGT. V lost 8 bases and J lost 5; bases outside the gene matches: 12. There are 15 residues in the CDR3. For the CDR3, the DNA is TGTGCCAGCCTCCGACCGAGGGGGCGGGATCAGCCCCAGCATTTT. Translation gives CASLRPRGRDQPQHF.

This clonotype showed up many times. The chain is built from TRBV7-3 and TRBJ2-1; 14 bases line up with TRBD2. The germline gives CDR1 SGHTA, CDR2 FQGTGA. CDR3 length equals 20 residues. The V gene end was trimmed by 3 bases and the J gene end by 0 bases; junction bases not matched to a gene: 10. CDR3 in DNA: TGTGCCAGCAGCTTCCCTGGACTAGCGGGAGGAGGAATCTCCTACAATGAGCAGTTCTTC. Its translation is CASSFPGLAGGGISYNEQFF.

This clonotype came up many times. The chain couples TRBV6-1 to TRBJ1-5; a possible D gene is TRBD1 (6 bases). Germline V CDR1 and CDR2: MNHNS, SASEGT. V was clipped by 5 bases and J by 5 bases, with 10 bases between them. The CDR3 totals 13 residues. CDR3 DNA sequence: TGTGCCAGCAGTCTCAGGGGCCATCAGCCCCAGCATTTT. Protein sequence: CASSLRGHQPQHF.

A word on this clonotype: A much larger clone lies a single base off, so this may be a read error. The conserved phenylalanine or tryptophan is not found at the CDR3 terminus, so this likely reflects a read error. The CDR3 bases are TGTGCCAGCAGTTACCGGGTACAGGGAGGTGGCTACACCCTC. Protein: CASSYRVQGGGYTL. V usage is TRBV6-5 and J usage is TRBJ1-2; the D gene is possibly TRBD1 (6 bases). The CDR3 loop spans 14 amino acids. CDR1 is MNHEY and CDR2 is SVGAGI in the germline V gene. V lost 2 bases and J lost 7, with 14 bases in between.

This clonotype came up many times. This chain uses TRBV20-1 with TRBJ1-6; D is perhaps TRBD1 (5 bases). Trimming removed 6 bases at V and 0 bases at J, with 15 bases between. CDR1 and CDR2 (germline): DFQATT, SNEGSKA (reference sequence). The CDR3 consists of 16 residues. In DNA, the CDR3 is TGCAGTGCATTCTGGCAGGGTAGCTCCTATAATTCACCCCTCCACTTT. This codes for CSAFWQGSSYNSPLHF.

V gene TRBV7-2 combines with J gene TRBJ2-1; TRBD2 matches 11 bases. V trimming: 4 bases; J trimming: 15 bases; junction bases outside the gene matches: 14. The CDR3 spans 15 residues. Per germline, CDR1 SGHTA and CDR2 FQGNSA. Written as DNA, the CDR3 is TGTGCCAGCAGCTCGTTACTAGCGGGAGATACTAAGGCGTTCTTC. It translates to CASSSLLAGDTKAFF.

This clonotype was seen many times. V gene TRBV20-1 combines with J gene TRBJ1-2; no reliable D call. Germline values: CDR1 DFQATT, CDR2 SNEGSKA (reference sequence). The V and J ends lost 3 bases and 7 bases respectively, with 9 bases between them. This CDR3 is built from 11 residues. This chain's CDR3 is CSASLMAGYTF. The CDR3 DNA follows: TGCAGTGCTAGCCTAATGGCTGGCTACACCTTC.

The chain uses TRBV7-2 and TRBJ2-1; 8 bases align to TRBD2. The CDR3 length is 15 residues. V trimming: 7 bases; J trimming: 8 bases; junction bases outside the gene matches: 13. Per the germline V gene, CDR1 is SGHTA and CDR2 is FQGNSA. In nucleotides, the CDR3 is TGTGCCAGCATCCCCAGAGCGGGAGTGGGCTATGAGCAGTTCTTC. It translates to CASIPRAGVGYEQFF.

V usage is TRBV5-1 and J usage is TRBJ2-1, with 10 bases identical to TRBD2. Germline trimming cut 1 base from V and 4 bases from J; bases unmatched to any gene: 8. Germline CDR1 and CDR2: SGHRS and YFSETQ. The CDR3 runs to 17 residues. CDR3 protein: CASSLSQREGLYNEQFF. The CDR3 nucleotides are TGCGCCAGCAGCTTGAGTCAGCGGGAGGGCCTTTACAATGAGCAGTTCTTC.

This clonotype was seen repeatedly, ten times or more. This chain links TRBV24-1 with TRBJ2-2; 12 nucleotides line up with TRBD1. With V trimmed by 4 bases and J by 7 bases, 6 bases remained unmatched. The germline CDR1 and CDR2 sequences are KGHDR and SFDVKD. CDR3 length: 16 residues. CDR3 in amino acids: CATSESGTGGNGELFF. DNA of the CDR3: TGTGCCACCAGTGAGTCCGGGACAGGGGGCAACGGGGAGCTGTTTTTT.

The gene calls are TRBV5-1 and TRBJ2-1; D is unresolved. CDR3 length equals 15 residues. V was clipped by 5 bases and J by 1 base, with 13 bases between them. Germline V gives CDR1 SGHRS, CDR2 YFSETQ. CDR3 nucleotides: TGCGCCAGCAGTATGGTCCCCGGTTCCTACAATGAGCAGTTCTTC. Encoded protein: CASSMVPGSYNEQFF.

This clonotype was seen ten or more times. The rearrangement joins TRBV12-3 or TRBV12-4 to TRBJ2-3, with 13 bases matching TRBD2. The CDR3 spans 17 residues. V shed 4 bases, J shed 5 bases, and the junction held 9 bases outside the gene matches. The CDR3 reads CASSSGELAGGRDTQYF. The CDR3 DNA follows: TGTGCCAGCAGTTCCGGAGAACTAGCGGGGGGGCGAGATACGCAGTATTTT.